This passage covers 20 T cell receptor beta chains from one sample sequenced in a study of cytomegalovirus exposure and HLA in healthy donors. PCR involved 60 Vbeta and 13 Jbeta primers. Libraries were prepared by immunoSEQ multiplex PCR; TCRdb keeps only in-frame clonotypes and omits some of them. The repertoire holds about 140,000 clones, 78% seen once, with about 3.2% in the top ten. The sample taken for sequencing was PBMCs. All receptors derive from a female donor in good health and CMV-seronegative.

The J gene is TRBJ2-1, the V gene TRBV11-2, with D possibly being TRBD1 (5 bases). Germline-derived CDR1 and CDR2 are SGHAT and FQNNGV. This CDR3 is built from 14 residues. V was trimmed by 1 base and J by 7 bases, leaving 11 bases between them. This CDR3 reads CASSLGTPTNEQFF. CDR3 sequence (DNA): TGTGCCAGCAGCTTAGGGACACCGACGAATGAGCAGTTCTTC.

This clone has a handful of counts. V gene TRBV15 combines with J gene TRBJ1-5; no definite D call. Trimming cost V 1 base and J 9 bases, with 7 bases left between them. The CDR3 has 12 residues. Germline-derived CDR1 and CDR2 are LNHNV and YYDKDF (reference sequence). The CDR3 DNA sequence: TGTGCCACCAGCAGAGGGTCGGGGCCCCAGCATTTT. It translates to CATSRGSGPQHF.

This chain links TRBV5-3 with TRBJ1-2; D is uncertain. TRBV5-3 is marked as an open reading frame, function uncertain. The CDR3 covers 12 residues. V lost 4 bases, J lost 6 bases, and 10 bases lay in between. The CDR3 coding sequence is TGTGCCAGAAGCGCCCTTGCGAATGGCTACACCTTC. This codes for CARSALANGYTF.

The genes are TRBV6-1 and TRBJ1-1; TRBD1 matches at 9 bases. The CDR3 loop spans 16 amino acids. The V and J ends lost 1 base and 4 bases, in that order; junction bases with no gene match: 7. Looked up from germline, CDR1 is MNHNS and CDR2 is SASEGT. As DNA, the CDR3 is TGTGCCAGCAGTGAAGACACAGGGGGCGGGGGCACTGAAGCTTTCTTT. Protein product: CASSEDTGGGGTEAFF.

The V call is TRBV28, the J call TRBJ1-2; no definite D call. Trimming stripped 5 bases from V and 6 bases from J, with 19 bases between. The CDR3 runs to 15 residues. CDR1 MDHEN and CDR2 SYDVKM come from the germline V gene. CDR3 DNA: TGTGCCAGCAGTGTCCCCACGGGGAGGTACCATGGCTACACCTTC. Protein product: CASSVPTGRYHGYTF.

The chain is built from TRBV27 and TRBJ2-3; tentatively, D is TRBD1 (6 bases). Germline CDR1 is MNHEY and CDR2 is SMNVEV (reference sequence). The CDR3 has 17 residues. Trimming stripped 0 bases from V and 2 bases from J, with 15 bases between. Here the CDR3 DNA reads TGTGCCAGCAGTTTATCGATGGGGGCTCTCAACACAGATACGCAGTATTTT. Residues: CASSLSMGALNTDTQYF.

The CDR3 loop reads CTSSQAVDRGSGNTIYF. DNA of the CDR3: TGCACCAGCAGCCAAGCTGTCGACAGGGGCTCTGGAAACACCATATATTTT. The V call is TRBV1, the J call TRBJ1-3; whether TRBD1, the table's D call, matches the DNA was not checked. TRBV1 is a listed pseudogene. The CDR3 is 17 residues long.

This chain links TRBV27 with TRBJ1-4; 9 nucleotides line up with TRBD1. Trimming took 8 bases from V and 6 from J; bases not matched to a gene: 4. The germline gives CDR1 MNHEY, CDR2 SMNVEV (reference sequence). This CDR3 is 13 amino acids long. The CDR3 region has the DNA TGTGCCAGCGGAACAGGGGGCCATGAAAAACTGTTTTTT. Residues: CASGTGGHEKLFF.

V usage is TRBV10-3 and J usage is TRBJ1-2, with 8 bases lining up with TRBD1. CDR1 and CDR2 from the germline V gene are ENHRY and SYGVKD. This CDR3 contains 15 residues. The junction had 13 bases not matched to a gene; V was cut back by 6 bases and J by 7 bases. CDR3 DNA: TGTGCCATCAGGGGAACTGGACAGGGAATCTCTGGCTACACCTTC. As protein: CAIRGTGQGISGYTF.

The genes are TRBV6-4 and TRBJ2-2; maybe TRBD1 (5 bases). This CDR3 region has 15 residues. Germline values: CDR1 MRHNA, CDR2 SNTAGT. The ends were cut back, 2 bases at V and 7 bases at J, with 14 bases in the middle. Here the CDR3 DNA reads TGTGCCAGCAGTGACGGGTCAGGGCAGCACGGGGAGCTGTTTTTT. It yields the protein CASSDGSGQHGELFF.

The chain recombines TRBV28 with TRBJ2-1, with TRBD1 matching 9 bases. V shed 2 bases, J shed 8 bases, and the junction held 4 bases outside the gene matches. From germline, CDR1 is MDHEN and CDR2 SYDVKM. CDR3 size: 14 residues. CDR3 protein: CASSLTGTGYEQFF. In DNA form, the CDR3 reads TGTGCCAGCAGTTTAACCGGGACAGGGTATGAGCAGTTCTTC. Looking up the rest from reference TRBV28 and TRBJ2-1 gives the full variable domain: DVKVTQSSRYLVKRTGEKVFLECVQDMDHENMFWYRQDPGLGLRLIYFSYDVKMKEKGDIPEGYSVSREKKERFSLILESASTNQTSMYLCASSLTGTGYEQFFGPGTRLTVL.

V gene TRBV28 combines with J gene TRBJ1-3, with D perhaps TRBD1 (6 bases). In germline, CDR1 is MDHEN, CDR2 SYDVKM. The CDR3 is made up of 17 amino acids. Written as DNA, the CDR3 is TGTGGTTCGGTTTCTTTCACTGGGCAGGGGAACGGAAACACCATATATTTT. Protein sequence: CGSVSFTGQGNGNTIYF.

The chain is built from TRBV19 and TRBJ2-2; the match to TRBD1 covers 9 bases. With V trimmed by 4 bases and J by 0 bases, 9 bases remained unmatched. Per germline, CDR1 LNHDA and CDR2 SQIVND (reference sequence). This CDR3 comprises 18 residues. The CDR3 DNA is TGTGCCAGTAGTACAACAGGGGGCCTTGGAGCGAACACCGGGGAGCTGTTTTTT. This sequence encodes CASSTTGGLGANTGELFF.

The CDR3 DNA follows: TGTGCCAGCAGCGCGCCCCCGGGACAGGGGCCCTGGGGGCTGAGCAATCAGCCCCAGCATTTT. This codes for CASSAPPGQGPWGLSNQPQHF. The V and J genes are TRBV21-1 and TRBJ1-5; TRBD1, the D gene given by the table, was not confirmed from the DNA. TRBV21-1 is reported as a pseudogene. The CDR3 runs to 21 residues.

Only a few counts were recorded for this clone. The genes are TRBV5-1 and TRBJ1-1, with TRBD1 matching over 7 bases. The ends lost 6 bases at V and 0 bases at J; junction bases unmatched: 8. The germline V gene encodes CDR1 SGHRS and CDR2 YFSETQ. The CDR3 runs to 15 residues. DNA of the CDR3: TGCGCCAGCAACCGGGACAGCTTACTGAACACTGAAGCTTTCTTT. This codes for CASNRDSLLNTEAFF.

This CDR3 is CASSVEWRADTQYF. DNA of the CDR3: TGTGCCAGCAGCGTTGAGTGGAGGGCAGATACGCAGTATTTT. The V call is TRBV9, the J call TRBJ2-3, with D possibly matching TRBD2 (6 bases). Germline-derived CDR1 and CDR2 are SGDLS and YYNGEE. V gave up 2 bases and J gave up 4 bases, with 11 bases separating them. This CDR3 comprises 14 residues.

The chain's CDR3 is CASSPRGTGGLNTEAFF. The DNA of the CDR3 is TGTGCCAGCAGTCCCCGTGGGACAGGGGGCTTGAACACTGAAGCTTTCTTT. V and J are TRBV28 and TRBJ1-1; TRBD1 matches 12 bases. The CDR3 is made up of 17 amino acids. Germline V gene lookup returns CDR1 MDHEN and CDR2 SYDVKM. The V segment lost 5 bases and the J segment 0 bases; nucleotides outside the gene matches: 7.

V is TRBV28 and J is TRBJ2-7; TRBD2 is a possible D gene (6 bases). There are 16 residues in the CDR3. V was pared by 6 bases and J by 0 bases, with 18 bases between. Germline CDR1 and CDR2: MDHEN and SYDVKM. CDR3 nucleotides: TGTGCCAGCAGCCGGGGGTGGGACGGCTTCTCCTACGAGCAGTACTTC. Its translation: CASSRGWDGFSYEQYF. The entire variable domain, with the rest obtained from reference TRBV28 and TRBJ2-7, is as follows: DVKVTQSSRYLVKRTGEKVFLECVQDMDHENMFWYRQDPGLGLRLIYFSYDVKMKEKGDIPEGYSVSREKKERFSLILESASTNQTSMYLCASSRGWDGFSYEQYFGPGTRLTVT.

Regarding this clone: The junction shows a germline mismatch at one end, possibly a read error. This chain uses TRBV7-9 with TRBJ1-6, with 7 bases that match TRBD1. Germline V gives CDR1 SEHNR, CDR2 FQNEAQ (reference sequence). The CDR3 has 15 amino acids. This CDR3 reads CSSSLATGHNSPLHF. The CDR3 region has the DNA TGTTCCAGCAGCTTAGCGACAGGGCATAATTCACCCCTCCACTTT.

The chain employs TRBV10-1 and TRBJ2-5; 8 bases fit TRBD1. Germline loops: CDR1 WNHNN, CDR2 SYGVQD (reference sequence). The V segment lost 6 bases and the J segment 0 bases; nucleotides outside the gene matches: 12. The CDR3 spans 17 residues. The CDR3: CASRKTGAKGNQETQYF. The CDR3 DNA sequence: TGCGCCAGCAGGAAGACAGGGGCCAAGGGGAACCAAGAGACCCAGTACTTC.